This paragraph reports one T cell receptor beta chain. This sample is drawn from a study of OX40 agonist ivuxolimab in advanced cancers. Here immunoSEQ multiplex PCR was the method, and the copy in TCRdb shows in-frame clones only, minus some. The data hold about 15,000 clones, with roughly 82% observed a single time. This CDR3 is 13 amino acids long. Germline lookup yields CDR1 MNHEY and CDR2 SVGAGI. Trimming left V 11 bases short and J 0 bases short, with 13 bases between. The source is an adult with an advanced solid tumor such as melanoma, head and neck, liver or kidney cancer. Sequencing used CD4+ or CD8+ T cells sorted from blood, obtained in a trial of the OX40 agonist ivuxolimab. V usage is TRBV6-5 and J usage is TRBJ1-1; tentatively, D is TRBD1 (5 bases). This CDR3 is CACSGGMNTEAFF. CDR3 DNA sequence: TGTGCCTGCTCTGGGGGGATGAACACTGAAGCTTTCTTT.